The 15 T cell receptor beta chains reported below all come from one sample, sequenced in a study of T cell repertoires in cytomegalovirus infection. TCRdb fed the reads into MiXCR, producing one record per CDR3 protein. The table records some 400,000 distinct CDR3 sequences, 30% to 40% of them present only once. Specimen: PBMCs. The receptors come from a human donor in good health (CMV status not recorded). Some clones in this sample may be carry-over from other donors' samples.

This clonotype was seen ten or more times. The rearrangement links TRBV6-2 or TRBV6-3 to TRBJ1-1; TRBD1 agrees at 9 bases. The CDR3 contains 14 residues. The V segment lost 7 bases and the J segment 5 bases; nucleotides outside the gene matches: 8. Germline CDR1 MNHEY, CDR2 SVGEGT. CDR3 protein: CASTATGTGTEAFF. The CDR3 DNA follows: TGTGCCAGCACCGCGACCGGGACAGGGACTGAAGCTTTCTTT.

This sequence joins TRBV2 and TRBJ2-3; D might be TRBD1 (5 bases). The V and J ends lost 3 bases and 5 bases respectively, with 15 bases between them. CDR1 and CDR2 (germline): SNHLY, FYNNEI. The CDR3 consists of 15 residues. CDR3 bases: TGTGCCAGCAGTGAGACAGTGTTCCAGGGAGATACGCAGTATTTT. It codes for CASSETVFQGDTQYF.

This clonotype has a handful of counts. The chain combines TRBV4-3 with TRBJ2-1; D is perhaps TRBD1 (5 bases). The germline V gene has CDR1 LGHNA and CDR2 YSLEER. V lost 0 bases and J lost 3, with 9 bases in between. This CDR3 is 15 amino acids long. The chain's CDR3 is CASSQDKGNYNEQFF. The CDR3 DNA sequence: TGCGCCAGCAGCCAAGACAAGGGGAACTACAATGAGCAGTTCTTC.

The table lists this clonotype with a few counts. This chain uses TRBV4-1 with TRBJ2-6; D possibly corresponds to TRBD1 (5 bases). The CDR3 is 17 residues long. Germline values: CDR1 MGHRA, CDR2 YSYEKL. Trimming stripped 1 base from V and 2 bases from J, with 12 bases between. This CDR3 is CASSQVPQGAGANVLTF. The DNA of the CDR3 is TGCGCCAGCAGCCAAGTTCCCCAGGGCGCTGGGGCCAACGTCCTGACTTTC.

This clonotype was seen a few times. J is TRBJ1-4 and V is TRBV4-3; D is perhaps TRBD1 (5 bases). V was cut by 4 bases and J by 4 bases, with 13 bases left in between. The CDR3 covers 15 residues. CDR1 and CDR2 (germline): LGHNA, YSLEER. The CDR3 sequence: CASSRGGGFNEKLFF. CDR3 DNA sequence: TGCGCCAGCAGCCGAGGTGGGGGATTTAATGAAAAACTGTTTTTT.

This clonotype was seen a few times. The chain uses TRBV24-1 and TRBJ2-2; the match to TRBD2 covers 10 bases. V dropped 7 bases and J dropped 6; count of bases not matched to a gene: 4. The germline CDR1 and CDR2 sequences are KGHDR and SFDVKD. The CDR3 consists of 14 residues. CDR3 nucleotides: TGTGCCACCAGGGGGACTAGCGCATCCGGGGAGCTGTTTTTT. It is translated as CATRGTSASGELFF.

This chain joins TRBV19 and TRBJ1-2; D is ambiguous. The germline gives CDR1 LNHDA, CDR2 SQIVND (reference sequence). Trimming cost V 9 bases and J 4 bases, with 9 bases left between them. This CDR3 has 11 residues. The CDR3 bases are TGTGCCAGCTCCGCAGCCTATGGCTACACCTTC. The encoded protein is CASSAAYGYTF.

V is TRBV5-1 and J is TRBJ2-1, with TRBD2 as a possible D gene (7 bases). The CDR3 is made up of 13 amino acids. Germline-derived CDR1 and CDR2 are SGHRS and YFSETQ. Trimming pared 0 bases from V and 9 bases from J, leaving 10 bases between. The CDR3 reads CASSLEGGPEQFF. The CDR3 DNA sequence: TGCGCCAGCAGCTTGGAGGGGGGGCCTGAGCAGTTCTTC.

V gene TRBV28 combines with J gene TRBJ1-4; TRBD1 matches at 10 bases. Germline CDR1 and CDR2: MDHEN and SYDVKM. The CDR3 consists of 18 residues. The V gene end was trimmed by 4 bases and the J gene end by 4 bases; junction bases not matched to a gene: 12. The CDR3 protein is CASSSGYGTGENNEKLFF. DNA for the CDR3: TGTGCCAGCAGTTCCGGGTACGGGACAGGGGAAAATAATGAAAAACTGTTTTTT.

This chain links TRBV7-2 with TRBJ2-7, with a tentative D call TRBD2 (6 bases). The CDR3 is 17 residues long. Germline-derived CDR1 and CDR2 are SGHTA and FQGNSA. Trimming stripped 5 bases from V and 3 bases from J, with 23 bases between. For the CDR3, the DNA is TGTGCCAGCAGCCCAGACGTCCGCGGGGCCCCCTTCTACGAGCAGTACTTC. It specifies CASSPDVRGAPFYEQYF.

This clonotype has at least ten counts. V is TRBV4-2 and J is TRBJ1-1; D is uncertain. The CDR3 sequence is 15 residues long. V dropped 0 bases and J dropped 6 bases, with 14 bases sitting between them. Looked up from germline, CDR1 is LGHNA and CDR2 is YNFKEQ. The CDR3 DNA reads TGTGCCAGCAGCCAAGATGGGAGCGGGGTGGCTGAAGCTTTCTTT. It is translated as CASSQDGSGVAEAFF.

A few counts support this clonotype. The chain has TRBV7-9 and TRBJ1-5, with D uncertain. The CDR3 consists of 14 residues. CDR1 is SEHNR, CDR2 FQNEAQ, per germline (reference sequence). V gave up 1 base and J gave up 6 bases, with 10 bases separating them. This CDR3 is CASSLGTVSQPQHF. The CDR3 bases are TGTGCCAGCAGCTTAGGGACGGTCAGTCAGCCCCAGCATTTT.

The genes are TRBV19 and TRBJ2-1; TRBD1 aligns across 11 bases. With 0 bases clipped from V and 7 bases from J, the junction kept 5 bases outside the gene matches. Germline-derived CDR1 and CDR2 are LNHDA and SQIVND (reference sequence). CDR3 length equals 16 residues. CDR3 in amino acids: CASSIDRDRGNNEQFF. In nucleotides, the CDR3 is TGTGCCAGTAGTATAGACAGGGACAGGGGGAATAATGAGCAGTTCTTC.

The chain has TRBV28 and TRBJ2-7; possible D gene TRBD1, 6 bases. The germline V gene encodes CDR1 MDHEN and CDR2 SYDVKM. V gave up 7 bases and J gave up 3 bases, with 10 bases separating them. The CDR3 is made up of 12 amino acids. The CDR3 loop is CASNPQGYEQYF. Written as DNA, the CDR3 is TGTGCCAGCAACCCACAGGGCTACGAGCAGTACTTC.

In this sample, this clonotype turned up a few times. This sequence joins TRBV15 and TRBJ2-1; TRBD2 matches at 13 bases. The CDR3 runs 16 residues. Germline CDR1 is LNHNV and CDR2 is YYDKDF (reference sequence). Trimming cost V 3 bases and J 4 bases; bases outside gene matches: 3. The CDR3 DNA reads as TGTGCCACCAGCAGGGGGGGACTAGCGGGGTACAATGAGCAGTTCTTC. Residues: CATSRGGLAGYNEQFF.